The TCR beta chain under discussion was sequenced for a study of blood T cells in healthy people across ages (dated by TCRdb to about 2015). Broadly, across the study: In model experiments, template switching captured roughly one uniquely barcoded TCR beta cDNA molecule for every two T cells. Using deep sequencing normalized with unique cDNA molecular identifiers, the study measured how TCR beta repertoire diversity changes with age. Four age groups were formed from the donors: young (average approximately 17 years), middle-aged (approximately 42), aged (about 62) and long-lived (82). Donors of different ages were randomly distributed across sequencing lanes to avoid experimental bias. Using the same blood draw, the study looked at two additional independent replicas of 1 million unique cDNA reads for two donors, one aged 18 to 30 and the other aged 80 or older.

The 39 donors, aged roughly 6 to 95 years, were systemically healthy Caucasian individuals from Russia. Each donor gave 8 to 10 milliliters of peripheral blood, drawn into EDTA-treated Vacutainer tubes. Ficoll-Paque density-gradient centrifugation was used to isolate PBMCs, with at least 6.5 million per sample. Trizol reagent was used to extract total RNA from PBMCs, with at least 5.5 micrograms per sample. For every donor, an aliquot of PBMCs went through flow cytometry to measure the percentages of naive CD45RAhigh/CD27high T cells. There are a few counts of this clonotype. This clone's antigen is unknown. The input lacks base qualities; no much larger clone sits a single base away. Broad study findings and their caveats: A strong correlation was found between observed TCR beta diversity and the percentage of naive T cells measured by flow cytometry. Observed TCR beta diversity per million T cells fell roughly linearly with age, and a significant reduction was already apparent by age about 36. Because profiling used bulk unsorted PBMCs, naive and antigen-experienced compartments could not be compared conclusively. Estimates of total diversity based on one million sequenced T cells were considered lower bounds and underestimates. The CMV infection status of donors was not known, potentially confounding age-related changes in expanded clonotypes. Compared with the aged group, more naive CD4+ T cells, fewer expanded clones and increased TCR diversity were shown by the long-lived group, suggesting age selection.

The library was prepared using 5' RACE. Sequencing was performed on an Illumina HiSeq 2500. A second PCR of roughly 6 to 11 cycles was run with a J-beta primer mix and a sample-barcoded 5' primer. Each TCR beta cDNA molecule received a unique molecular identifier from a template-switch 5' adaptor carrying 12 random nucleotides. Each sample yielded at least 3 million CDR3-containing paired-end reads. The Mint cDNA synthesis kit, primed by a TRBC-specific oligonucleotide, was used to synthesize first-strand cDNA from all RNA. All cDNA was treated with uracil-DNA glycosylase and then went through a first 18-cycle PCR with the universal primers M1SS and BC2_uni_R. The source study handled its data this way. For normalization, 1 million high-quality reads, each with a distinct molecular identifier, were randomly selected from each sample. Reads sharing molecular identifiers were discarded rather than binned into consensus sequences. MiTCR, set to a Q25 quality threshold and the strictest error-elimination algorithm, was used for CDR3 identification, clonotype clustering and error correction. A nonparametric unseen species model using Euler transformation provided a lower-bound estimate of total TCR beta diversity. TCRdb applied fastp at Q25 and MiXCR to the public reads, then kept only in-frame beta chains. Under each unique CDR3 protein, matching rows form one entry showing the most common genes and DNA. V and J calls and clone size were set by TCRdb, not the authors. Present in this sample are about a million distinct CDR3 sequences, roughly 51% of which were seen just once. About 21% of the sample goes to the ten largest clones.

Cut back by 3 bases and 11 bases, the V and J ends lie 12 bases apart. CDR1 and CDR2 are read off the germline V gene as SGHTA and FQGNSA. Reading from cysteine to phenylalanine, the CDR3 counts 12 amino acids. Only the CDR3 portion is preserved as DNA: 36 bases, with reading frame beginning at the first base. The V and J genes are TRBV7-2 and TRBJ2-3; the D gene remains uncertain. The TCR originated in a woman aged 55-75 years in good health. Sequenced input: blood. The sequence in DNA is TGTGCCAGCAGCTTGTATGCCTATGGGCAGTATTTT. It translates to CASSLYAYGQYF.